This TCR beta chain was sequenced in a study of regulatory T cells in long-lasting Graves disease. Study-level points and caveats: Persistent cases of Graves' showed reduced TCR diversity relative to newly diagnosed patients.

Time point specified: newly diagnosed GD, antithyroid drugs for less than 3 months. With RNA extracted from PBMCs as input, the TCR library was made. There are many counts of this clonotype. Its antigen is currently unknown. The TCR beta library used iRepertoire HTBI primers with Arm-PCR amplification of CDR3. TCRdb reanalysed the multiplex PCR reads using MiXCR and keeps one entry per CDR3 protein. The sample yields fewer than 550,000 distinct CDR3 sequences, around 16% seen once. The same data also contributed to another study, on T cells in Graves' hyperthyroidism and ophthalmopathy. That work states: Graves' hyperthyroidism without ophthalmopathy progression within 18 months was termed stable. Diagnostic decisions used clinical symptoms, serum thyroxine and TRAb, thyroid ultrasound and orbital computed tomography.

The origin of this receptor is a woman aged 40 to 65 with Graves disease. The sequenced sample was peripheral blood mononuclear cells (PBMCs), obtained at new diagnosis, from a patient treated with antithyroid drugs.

The CDR3 DNA reads as TGTGCCAGCAGCCCGTTGGGTGACACAGGAAATTCACCCCTCCACTTT. This codes for CASSPLGDTGNSPLHF. The chain uses TRBV11-2 and TRBJ1-6; weak D call: TRBD1 (5 bases). Looked up from germline, CDR1 is SGHAT and CDR2 is FQNNGV. CDR3 length: 16 residues. Deletions cut 5 bases from V and 7 bases from J, with 18 bases between.